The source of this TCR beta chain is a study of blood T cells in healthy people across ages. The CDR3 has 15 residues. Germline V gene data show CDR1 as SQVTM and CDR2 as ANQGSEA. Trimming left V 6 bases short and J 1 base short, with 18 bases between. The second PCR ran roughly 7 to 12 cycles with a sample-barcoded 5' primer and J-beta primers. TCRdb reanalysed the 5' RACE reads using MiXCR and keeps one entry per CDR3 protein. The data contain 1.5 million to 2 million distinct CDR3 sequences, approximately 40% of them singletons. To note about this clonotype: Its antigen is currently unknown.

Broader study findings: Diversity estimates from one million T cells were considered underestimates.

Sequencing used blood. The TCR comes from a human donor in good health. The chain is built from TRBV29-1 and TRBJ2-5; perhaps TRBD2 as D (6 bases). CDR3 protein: CSVVSLGGLQETQYF. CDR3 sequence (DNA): TGCAGCGTGGTGAGCCTTGGGGGACTCCAAGAGACCCAGTACTTC.